This entry lists 10 T cell receptor beta chains sequenced from one sample in a study of patients and donors after allogeneic stem cell transplantation. MiXCR, applied by TCRdb to the RT-PCR reads, yields one record per CDR3 protein. Of a few hundred thousand distinct CDR3 sequences in the sample, about 37% were seen once. The sequencing input was blood, either unsorted or a sorted T cell fraction (not recorded which). Every receptor here comes from a human donor who was either an allogeneic HSCT recipient or a stem cell or donor lymphocyte infusion donor (not recorded which). It is not recorded whose cells these are; they may come from a transplant donor.

This clonotype was recorded a few times. This rearrangement joins TRBV7-3 to TRBJ1-6; D is possibly TRBD1 (6 bases). CDR3 size: 16 residues. Trimming pared 5 bases from V and 9 bases from J, leaving 20 bases between. Germline V gives CDR1 SGHTA, CDR2 FQGTGA. CDR3 nucleotides: TGTGCCAGCAGCCCCGATTCGGGGGGCGGGATTTCACCCCTCCACTTT. Protein product: CASSPDSGGGISPLHF. Based on the CDR3 plus reference TRBV7-3 and TRBJ1-6, the full variable domain is GAGVSQTPSNKVTEKGKYVELRCDPISGHTALYWYRQSLGQGPEFLIYFQGTGAADDSGLPNDRFFAVRPEGSVSTLKIQRTERGDSAVYLCASSPDSGGGISPLHFGNGTRLTVT.

This clonotype appeared a few times. The chain carries TRBV12-3 or TRBV12-4 and TRBJ1-5, with D possibly matching TRBD1 (6 bases). The CDR3 runs to 14 residues. V shed 6 bases and J shed 6 bases, with 15 bases lying between them. CDR3 amino acids: CASSDRTLLQPQHF. CDR3 DNA sequence: TGTGCCAGCAGCGACAGGACCCTCCTTCAGCCCCAGCATTTT.

This chain links TRBV4-1 with TRBJ1-1; 7 nucleotides line up with TRBD1. Germline V gene lookup returns CDR1 MGHRA and CDR2 YSYEKL. CDR3 length equals 14 residues. V was clipped by 3 bases and J by 4 bases; unmatched bases: 5. CDR3 nucleotide sequence: TGCGCCAGCAGCCAGACAGGGTTTGGCACTGAAGCTTTCTTT. It specifies CASSQTGFGTEAFF.

The chain carries TRBV9 and TRBJ2-1, with no clear D. Germline lookup yields CDR1 SGDLS and CDR2 YYNGEE. The V and J ends lost 0 bases and 2 bases respectively, with 3 bases between them. The CDR3 loop spans 13 amino acids. The CDR3 DNA sequence: TGTGCCAGCAGCGTAGGCCCCTACAATGAGCAGTTCTTC. Protein sequence: CASSVGPYNEQFF.

The chain uses TRBV7-9 and TRBJ2-5; D possibly corresponds to TRBD1 (6 bases). Looked up from germline, CDR1 is SEHNR and CDR2 is FQNEAQ (reference sequence). This CDR3 comprises 16 residues. V was clipped by 5 bases and J by 3 bases, with 19 bases between them. CDR3 amino acids: CASSTQFSTGKETQYF. CDR3 sequence (DNA): TGTGCCAGCAGCACCCAGTTTAGTACAGGGAAAGAGACCCAGTACTTC.

J is TRBJ2-1 and V is TRBV5-1; maybe TRBD1 (6 bases). Germline assignment: CDR1 SGHRS and CDR2 YFSETQ. Trimming left V 4 bases short and J 6 bases short, with 14 bases between. The CDR3 runs 14 residues. The CDR3 loop is CASSPHRETNEQFF. The DNA of the CDR3 is TGCGCCAGCAGCCCGCACAGGGAAACCAATGAGCAGTTCTTC.

The CDR3 DNA sequence: TGCAGTGCTAGAGGACAGTTCTATGGCTACACCTTC. Encoded protein: CSARGQFYGYTF. The rearrangement uses TRBV20-1 and TRBJ1-2, with a weak D call TRBD1 (5 bases). There are 12 residues in the CDR3. Looked up from germline, CDR1 is DFQATT and CDR2 is SNEGSKA (reference sequence). Trimming removed 1 base from V and 4 bases from J, with 7 bases in between.

The chain employs TRBV27 and TRBJ2-7; 7 positions agree with TRBD1. CDR1 is MNHEY, CDR2 SMNVEV, per germline (reference sequence). The CDR3 covers 13 residues. V lost 5 bases, J lost 3 bases, and 4 bases stayed unmatched. Written as DNA, the CDR3 is TGTGCCAGCAGTCGTCGACAGGGCTACGAGCAGTACTTC. Translated, it gives CASSRRQGYEQYF.

The chain combines TRBV15 with TRBJ1-6; 7 bases match TRBD1. Germline CDR1 is LNHNV and CDR2 is YYDKDF (reference sequence). The V segment lost 3 bases and the J segment 0 bases; nucleotides outside the gene matches: 11. CDR3 length equals 19 residues. CDR3 in DNA: TGTGCCACCAGCAGGAGGACAGGCAGCGCCAGCTCCTATAATTCACCCCTCCACTTT. The encoded protein is CATSRRTGSASSYNSPLHF. Full variable domain (missing parts from reference TRBV15 and TRBJ1-6): DAMVIQNPRYQVTQFGKPVTLSCSQTLNHNVMYWYQQKSSQAPKLLFHYYDKDFNNEADTPDNFQSRRPNTSFCFLDIRSPGLGDTAMYLCATSRRTGSASSYNSPLHFGNGTRLTVT.

The chain recombines TRBV28 with TRBJ2-7; D tentatively fits TRBD1 or TRBD2 (6 bases each). Germline values: CDR1 MDHEN, CDR2 SYDVKM. The CDR3 consists of 14 residues. V was clipped by 3 bases and J by 4 bases, with 13 bases between them. The CDR3 DNA sequence: TGTGCCAGCAGTTTGCCCGGGGGCCCATACGAGCAGTACTTC. This translates into CASSLPGGPYEQYF.